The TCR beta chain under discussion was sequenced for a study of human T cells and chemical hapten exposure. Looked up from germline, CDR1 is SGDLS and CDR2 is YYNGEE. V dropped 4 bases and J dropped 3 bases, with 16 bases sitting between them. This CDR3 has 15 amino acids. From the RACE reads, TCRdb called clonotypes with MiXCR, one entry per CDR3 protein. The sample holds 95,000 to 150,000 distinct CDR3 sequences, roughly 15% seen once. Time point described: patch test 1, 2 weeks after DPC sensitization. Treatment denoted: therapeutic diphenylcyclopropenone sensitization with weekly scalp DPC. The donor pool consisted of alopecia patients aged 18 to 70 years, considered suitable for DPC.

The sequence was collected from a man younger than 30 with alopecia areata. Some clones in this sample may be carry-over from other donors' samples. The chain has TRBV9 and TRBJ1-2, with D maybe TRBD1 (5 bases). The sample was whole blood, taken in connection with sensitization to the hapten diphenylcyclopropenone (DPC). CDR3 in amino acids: CASSPRWETDYGYTF. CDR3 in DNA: TGTGCCAGCAGCCCCCGCTGGGAGACAGACTATGGCTACACCTTC.